This section outlines one T cell receptor (beta chain) sequence together with its context. The antigen it binds to is not known. No base-level quality is on record; no much larger clone is a single base apart. As encoded in the germline V gene, CDR1 is SGHRS while CDR2 is YFSETQ. V was cut back by 0 bases and J by 2 bases, leaving a gap of 13 bases between them. Reading from cysteine to phenylalanine, the CDR3 counts 16 amino acids. The only DNA kept is the CDR3, 48 bases in frame from the first base. These data belong to a study of cytomegalovirus exposure and HLA in healthy donors (TCRdb year 2017). Regarding the study in general: According to a later analysis, one platform produced both the 120 validation repertoires and the 730 or so repertoires of the first cohort. The study aimed to test whether cataloging public T cell receptors could reveal signatures of past pathogen exposure. In addition to the first cohort of 666 subjects, a separate validation cohort of about 120 different subjects was used. To predict cytomegalovirus infection status, the study combined high-throughput TCR immunosequencing, statistical association of individual TCRs with disease status, and machine learning.

The protocol used for the library was the immunoSEQ multiplex PCR assay. On the authors' methods: A statistical classification framework was built for diagnosing cytomegalovirus status from the catalog of TCR beta chain sequences. Imported from immuneACCESS, the table was reduced by TCRdb to in-frame sequences with V and J called. These copies leave out some clones; in studies compared against another copy, an unresolved V gene accounts for under half, and the cause of the remainder is not known. V and J calls and clone size are copied from that table; D and trimming were computed from the DNA. Recorded for this sample are some 63,000 clones; 80% to 90% of them occurred a single time. The ten top clones hold roughly 1.2% of the sample. Here is what the overall study found, with its caveats: Three of the identified cytomegalovirus-associated TCR beta chains were confirmed in vitro to be specific for cytomegalovirus antigens. According to the authors, the approach could potentially be generalized to other disease states and immunological phenotypes. While some public TCRs were present in many individuals, most TCR sequences turned up only very rarely across donors. The validation cohort had no HLA typing available for a later analysis, so co-occurrence within that cohort was assessed over all 120 or so repertoires. The classifier was reported to diagnose cytomegalovirus status with high specificity and sensitivity in both the original and validation cohorts. In the study, approximately 160 TCR beta chains were listed as associated with cytomegalovirus. A later analysis found that TCRs clustered in the first cohort also tended to co-occur in the roughly 110 validation repertoires, with 94% of cluster scores above 0.

The donors were included in the validation cohort of some 110 subjects, a group kept apart from the approximately 700-subject first cohort. The clonotype was recovered from a woman younger than 35 in good health and CMV-seronegative. Source material: PBMCs. The chain couples TRBV5-1 to TRBJ2-3; perhaps TRBD2 is the D gene, with 6 bases matching. The DNA sequence reads TGCGCCAGCAGCTTGGCGGGGACTTACTACACAGATACGCAGTATTTT. This encodes CASSLAGTYYTDTQYF.